The clone carrying this T cell receptor (beta chain) was seen a few times. The antigen is unknown. This specimen belongs to a study of T cell repertoires in cytomegalovirus infection. J was trimmed by 4 bases and V by 2 bases; bases with no gene match: 4. The CDR3 covers 15 residues. Looked up from germline, CDR1 is SGHAT and CDR2 is FQNNGV. TCRdb redid the calling of the reads with MiXCR, one entry per CDR3 protein. This repertoire shows about 700,000 distinct CDR3 sequences, 30% to 40% found once; its top ten account for roughly 20%. This TCR was sampled from a human donor in good health (CMV status not recorded). Some clones in this sample may be carry-over from other donors' samples. The sequences come from cultured PBMCs, collected from culture after CMV antigen stimulation. The chain employs TRBV11-2 and TRBJ2-3, with 9 bases fitting TRBD2. The CDR3 spells CASSLIAGVADTQYF. The CDR3 DNA is TGTGCCAGCAGCTTAATAGCGGGAGTGGCAGATACGCAGTATTTT.